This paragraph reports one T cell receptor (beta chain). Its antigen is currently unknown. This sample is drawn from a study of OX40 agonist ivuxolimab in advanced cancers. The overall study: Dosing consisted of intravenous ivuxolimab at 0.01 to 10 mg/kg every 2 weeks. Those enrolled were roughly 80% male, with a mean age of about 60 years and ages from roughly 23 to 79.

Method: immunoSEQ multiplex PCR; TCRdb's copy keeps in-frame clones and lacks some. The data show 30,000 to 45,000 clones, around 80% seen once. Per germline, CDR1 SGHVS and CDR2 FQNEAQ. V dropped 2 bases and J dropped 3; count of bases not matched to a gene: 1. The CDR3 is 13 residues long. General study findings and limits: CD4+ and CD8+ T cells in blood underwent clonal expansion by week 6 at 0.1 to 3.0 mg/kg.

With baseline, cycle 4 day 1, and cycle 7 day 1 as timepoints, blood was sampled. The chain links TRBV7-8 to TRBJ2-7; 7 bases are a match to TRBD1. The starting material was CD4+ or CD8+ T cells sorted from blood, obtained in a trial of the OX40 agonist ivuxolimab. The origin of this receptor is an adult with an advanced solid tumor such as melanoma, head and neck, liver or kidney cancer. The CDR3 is CASSLRQGYEQYF. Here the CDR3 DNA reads TGTGCCAGCAGCTTACGACAGGGCTACGAGCAGTACTTC.